These 24 T cell receptor beta chains originate from one sample sequenced in a study of CD8 T cells in ankylosing spondylitis. TCRdb analysed the 5' RACE reads with MiXCR anew, one entry per CDR3 protein. The sample yields around 770,000 distinct CDR3 sequences, roughly 12% seen once. Which antigens these TCRs recognize remains unknown. The study, taken as a whole, reports: A motif of under 10 highly homologous TCR beta variants was seen as apparently characteristic of ankylosing spondylitis blood.

The specimen sequenced was blood, either unsorted or a sorted T cell fraction (not recorded which). These receptors were collected from a male donor with ankylosing spondylitis.

This clonotype was observed a few times. The V and J genes are TRBV12-3 or TRBV12-4 and TRBJ1-3; D is uncertain. The CDR3 totals 12 residues. The germline V and J ends were trimmed by 8 bases and 4 bases, with 9 bases remaining between them. The CDR3 here is CASQNSGNTIYF. The CDR3 DNA is TGTGCCAGCCAAAACAGCGGAAACACCATATATTTT.

This clonotype was counted between two and nine times. This chain joins TRBV6-5 and TRBJ2-2; 7 positions agree with TRBD2. The V gene end was trimmed by 3 bases and the J gene end by 4 bases; junction bases not matched to a gene: 8. The CDR3 spans 16 residues. Germline CDR1 is MNHEY and CDR2 is SVGAGI. For the CDR3, the DNA is TGTGCCAGCAGTTATGGAGGCGGGAGTGCCACCGGGGAGCTGTTTTTT. It translates to CASSYGGGSATGELFF.

J is TRBJ2-2 and V is TRBV11-3; no clear D gene. The CDR3 has 14 amino acids. CDR1 and CDR2 from the germline V gene are SGHNT and YENEEA. V lost 5 bases and J lost 4, with 11 bases in between. The CDR3 protein is CASSPRFPTGELFF. DNA for the CDR3: TGTGCCAGCAGCCCTCGATTCCCCACCGGGGAGCTGTTTTTT.

The rearrangement uses TRBV7-2 and TRBJ2-7; either TRBD1 or TRBD2 may supply D (5 bases each). The CDR3 covers 15 residues. Germline CDR1 is SGHTA and CDR2 is FQGNSA. V was trimmed by 2 bases and J by 2 bases, leaving 13 bases between them. The CDR3 region is CASSLIAGTPYEQYF. Written as DNA, the CDR3 is TGTGCCAGCAGCTTAATTGCCGGGACGCCCTACGAGCAGTACTTC. The full variable domain, its missing parts supplied by reference TRBV7-2 and TRBJ2-7, is GAGVSQSPSNKVTEKGKDVELRCDPISGHTALYWYRQSLGQGLEFLIYFQGNSAPDKSGLPSDRFSAERTGGSVSTLTIQRTQQEDSAVYLCASSLIAGTPYEQYFGPGTRLTVT.

This clonotype was recorded a few times. The CDR3 sequence is CASSVQEKLFF. CDR3 nucleotide sequence: TGTGCCAGCAGTGTTCAGGAAAAACTGTTTTTT. V is TRBV2 and J is TRBJ1-4; D call uncertain. The CDR3 runs to 11 residues. The ends were cut back, 4 bases at V and 8 bases at J, with 5 bases in the middle. Per the germline V gene, CDR1 is SNHLY and CDR2 is FYNNEI.

The chain couples TRBV3-1 to TRBJ1-2, with TRBD1 as a possible D gene (6 bases). The V and J ends lost 0 bases and 5 bases respectively, with 7 bases between them. The CDR3 is 13 residues long. Per the germline V gene, CDR1 is LGHDT and CDR2 is YNNKEL (reference sequence). This CDR3 is CASSQEGQYGYTF. The CDR3, as DNA: TGTGCCAGCAGCCAAGAAGGACAGTATGGCTACACCTTC.

The sample holds many counts of this clonotype. This chain uses TRBV7-2 with TRBJ2-1, with D unclear. In germline, CDR1 is SGHTA, CDR2 FQGNSA. The V end was cut by 3 bases, the J end by 5 bases, with 8 bases between. The CDR3 length is 13 residues. The CDR3 nucleotides are TGTGCCAGCAGCTTGAGTGGGGACAATGAGCAGTTCTTC. Protein: CASSLSGDNEQFF.

With regard to this clonotype: At one of its ends the junction is not consistent with the germline gene, which may arise from a read error. This rearrangement joins TRBV6-2 or TRBV6-3 to TRBJ2-7; D might be TRBD2 (5 bases). Per the germline V gene, CDR1 is MNHEY and CDR2 is SVGEGT. The CDR3 runs to 13 residues. CDR3 residues: CASNYDGAYEQYF. The CDR3 DNA is TGTGCCAGCAATTACGACGGGGCCTACGAGCAGTACTTC.

This clonotype has a handful of counts. The V call is TRBV20-1, the J call TRBJ1-1; possibly TRBD1 for D (6 bases). CDR3 size: 13 residues. V was cut by 4 bases and J by 3 bases, with 12 bases left in between. From germline, CDR1 is DFQATT and CDR2 SNEGSKA (reference sequence). CDR3 loop: CSATRGGDTEAFF. DNA for the CDR3: TGCAGTGCTACCAGGGGAGGGGACACTGAAGCTTTCTTT.

There are many counts of this clonotype. The chain employs TRBV20-1 and TRBJ2-4; the D gene is possibly TRBD2 (6 bases). Germline CDR1 and CDR2: DFQATT and SNEGSKA (reference sequence). This CDR3 is 11 amino acids long. Trimming took 3 bases from V and 6 from J, leaving 6 bases between them. The CDR3 nucleotides read TGCAGTGCTAGCGGGAGAAACATTCAGTACTTC. Translating it yields CSASGRNIQYF.

The V gene is TRBV10-3, the J gene TRBJ2-7; D gene unclear. Trimming took off 0 bases at V and 7 bases at J, with 10 bases between the two ends. CDR1 ENHRY and CDR2 SYGVKD come from the germline V gene. The CDR3 runs 13 residues. The CDR3 DNA sequence: TGTGCCATCAGTGAGTCCGAAGAAGGTGAGCAGTACTTC. This sequence encodes CAISESEEGEQYF.

This clonotype came up a few times. The rearrangement joins TRBV7-6 to TRBJ1-5, with D possibly being TRBD1 (6 bases). The CDR3 spans 17 residues. The ends were cut back, 3 bases at V and 0 bases at J, with 15 bases in the middle. Germline V CDR1 and CDR2: SGHVS, FNYEAQ. This chain's CDR3 is CASSLRVGQDSNQPQHF. The CDR3, as DNA: TGTGCCAGCAGCTTGAGGGTGGGACAAGATAGCAATCAGCCCCAGCATTTT.

This clonotype has at least ten counts. V usage is TRBV7-2 and J usage is TRBJ2-3; D call uncertain. CDR1 and CDR2 (germline): SGHTA, FQGNSA. Trimming took off 2 bases at V and 6 bases at J, with 9 bases between the two ends. The CDR3 length is 13 residues. CDR3 amino acids: CASSLIGFDTQYF. The CDR3 bases are TGTGCCAGCAGCTTAATTGGGTTCGATACGCAGTATTTT.

J is TRBJ2-4 and V is TRBV5-1; D unclear. The CDR3 is 14 amino acids. Trimming took 0 bases from V and 2 from J, leaving 6 bases between them. The germline gives CDR1 SGHRS, CDR2 YFSETQ. CDR3 in amino acids: CASSLDGTKNIQYF. CDR3 coding DNA: TGCGCCAGCAGCTTGGATGGGACCAAAAACATTCAGTACTTC.

The chain has TRBV5-5 and TRBJ2-7; possibly TRBD1 or TRBD2 for D (5 bases each). The CDR3 loop spans 15 amino acids. V was cut by 0 bases and J by 2 bases, with 12 bases left in between. In germline, CDR1 is SGHKS, CDR2 YYEKEE (reference sequence). The CDR3 protein is CASSLVRGTAYEQYF. The CDR3, as DNA: TGTGCCAGCAGCTTGGTCCGGGGCACAGCCTACGAGCAGTACTTC.

This chain connects TRBV2 to TRBJ1-5; D is possibly TRBD1 (5 bases). The CDR3 is made up of 15 amino acids. Trimming removed 6 bases at V and 1 base at J, with 13 bases between. Germline V gene sequence: CDR1 SNHLY, CDR2 FYNNEI. The CDR3 DNA follows: TGTGCCAGCAGCGCAAATCCAGGGAGCAATCAGCCCCAGCATTTT. This translates into CASSANPGSNQPQHF.

This chain joins TRBV20-1 and TRBJ2-2; the match to TRBD1 covers 9 bases. Germline CDR1 DFQATT, CDR2 SNEGSKA (reference sequence). The CDR3 has 15 amino acids. The V and J ends lost 0 bases and 5 bases, in that order; junction bases with no gene match: 4. Here the CDR3 DNA reads TGCAGTGCTAGAGAGGGACAGGGATGGACCGGGGAGCTGTTTTTT. Amino acid sequence: CSAREGQGWTGELFF.

In this sample, this clonotype turned up many times. J is TRBJ2-3 and V is TRBV5-1; 8 bases are shared with TRBD2. The V segment lost 4 bases and the J segment 4 bases; nucleotides outside the gene matches: 2. The germline V gene encodes CDR1 SGHRS and CDR2 YFSETQ. The CDR3 runs 13 residues. The CDR3 loop is CASSHSGADTQYF. The DNA of the CDR3 is TGCGCCAGCAGCCATAGCGGGGCAGATACGCAGTATTTT.

This clonotype was counted a few times. The chain uses TRBV20-1 and TRBJ1-6; no clear D. The germline gives CDR1 DFQATT, CDR2 SNEGSKA (reference sequence). V lost 6 bases and J 10 bases, leaving 16 bases between the germline ends. The CDR3 has 13 amino acids. This CDR3 is CSAEDLSGSPLHF. The CDR3 nucleotides are TGCAGTGCCGAGGATCTTTCGGGGTCACCCCTCCACTTT.

The gene calls are TRBV12-5 and TRBJ2-5; D assignment may be TRBD1 or TRBD2 (5 bases each). This CDR3 contains 13 residues. V lost 6 bases and J lost 7, with 15 bases in between. Germline values: CDR1 LGHNT, CDR2 FRNRAP. This CDR3 reads CASGTGLGGTQYF. CDR3 coding DNA: TGTGCTAGTGGAACGGGGCTTGGAGGGACCCAGTACTTC.

A remark on this clonotype: Sequence at one end of the junction differs from germline and may be a read error. This rearrangement joins TRBV6-1 to TRBJ2-3, with D unclear. CDR3 length: 12 residues. Per the germline V gene, CDR1 is MNHNS and CDR2 is SASEGT. The CDR3 DNA reads TGTGCCAGCAATCTTCCGGGCGATACGCAGTCTTTT. Its protein product is CASNLPGDTQSF.

This sequence joins TRBV5-1 and TRBJ2-7, with 8 bases that match TRBD2. Germline loops: CDR1 SGHRS, CDR2 YFSETQ. The length of the CDR3 is 15 residues. Losses at the gene ends were 0 bases for V and 3 bases for J; bases not matched to a gene: 5. This CDR3 reads CASSLASGGFYEQYF. DNA of the CDR3: TGCGCCAGCAGCTTGGCCAGCGGGGGTTTCTACGAGCAGTACTTC.

This clonotype appeared a few times. The V gene is TRBV2, the J gene TRBJ1-5; D is possibly TRBD1 (6 bases). The CDR3 is 15 residues long. Trimming shortened V by 6 bases and J by 5 bases, and 17 bases separated the two germline ends. CDR1 and CDR2 from the germline V gene are SNHLY and FYNNEI. Written as DNA, the CDR3 is TGTGCCAGCAGCGCGGGACACCCCCTACATCAGCCCCAGCATTTT. It specifies CASSAGHPLHQPQHF.

The chain joins TRBV20-1 to TRBJ2-5, with TRBD2 matching over 9 bases. The CDR3 contains 16 residues. V trimming: 5 bases; J trimming: 2 bases; junction bases outside the gene matches: 12. Germline CDR1 is DFQATT and CDR2 is SNEGSKA (reference sequence). The CDR3 is CSAVPGASGTQETQYF. The CDR3 coding sequence is TGCAGTGCTGTCCCGGGGGCTAGCGGGACGCAAGAGACCCAGTACTTC.